The rows below give T cell receptor beta chains drawn from one sample of a study of cytomegalovirus exposure and HLA in healthy donors. Using immunoSEQ multiplex PCR, the repertoire was profiled, and TCRdb retains in-frame clones only, with some absent. The sample carries 170,000 or so clones, approximately 80% recorded once. Sequenced sample: PBMCs. The receptors stem from a woman in her fifties or sixties in good health and CMV-seronegative. The CDR3 runs from the conserved cysteine through the conserved F or W. D genes are given only for firm matches. Clone size is stated in some rows and not others, as once, few, many or a class when expanded.

J: TRBJ2-5; size: NA; V: TRBV5-1; D: NA; DNA: TGCGCCAGCAGCACACAGGGGGGGGAGACCCAGTACTTC; CDR3: CASSTQGGETQYF
J: TRBJ1-4; size: NA; V: TRBV19; D: NA; DNA: TGTGCCAGTAGTACCACCAGGGTGAGAGAAAAACTGTTTTTT; CDR3: CASSTTRVREKLFF
J: TRBJ1-5; size: NA; V: TRBV6-1; D: NA; DNA: TGTGCCAGCAGTGCACAGGGCAATCAGCCCCAGCATTTT; CDR3: CASSAQGNQPQHF
J: TRBJ1-2; size: NA; V: TRBV10-3; D: TRBD1; DNA: TGTGCCATCAGTGCCTGGGACAGGGCTCATGGCTACACCTTC; CDR3: CAISAWDRAHGYTF
J: TRBJ1-1; size: NA; V: TRBV5-8; D: NA; DNA: TGTGCCAGCAGCTGGAGCCAACTTGAAGCTTTCTTT; CDR3: CASSWSQLEAFF
J: TRBJ2-6; size: once; V: TRBV18; D: NA; DNA: TGTGCCAGCTCACAGGACAGACTGAGGGCCAACGTCCTGACTTTC; CDR3: CASSQDRLRANVLTF
J: TRBJ1-4; size: NA; V: TRBV18; D: NA; DNA: TGTGCCAGCTCAACTGACGGAGATGAAAAACTGTTTTTT; CDR3: CASSTDGDEKLFF
J: TRBJ1-5; size: NA; V: TRBV5-6; D: NA; DNA: TGTGCCAGCAGCTTGTTTGACAGGAGCAATCAGCCCCAGCATTTT; CDR3: CASSLFDRSNQPQHF
J: TRBJ2-1; size: NA; V: TRBV7-9; D: TRBD2; DNA: TGTGCCAGCAGCCTAGGTCCAGCGGGGGGAAATGAGCAGTTCTTC; CDR3: CASSLGPAGGNEQFF
J: TRBJ1-5; size: NA; V: TRBV29-1; D: NA; DNA: TGCAGCGTTGGAGAGGGACTAACGGGCAATCAGCCCCAGCATTTT; CDR3: CSVGEGLTGNQPQHF
J: TRBJ2-2; size: NA; V: TRBV5-4; D: NA; DNA: TGTGCCAGCAGCTCCCAGACCGGGGAGCTGTTTTTT; CDR3: CASSSQTGELFF
J: TRBJ2-3; size: NA; V: TRBV5-1; D: NA; DNA: TGCGCCAGCAGCTTCTCTGTGACTGCTAGCACAGATACGCAGTATTTT; CDR3: CASSFSVTASTDTQYF
J: TRBJ2-7; size: few; V: TRBV7-9; D: NA; DNA: TGTGCCAGCAGCGAGACAGGCTACGAGCAGTACTTC; CDR3: CASSETGYEQYF
J: TRBJ2-7; size: NA; V: TRBV27; D: NA; DNA: TGTGCCAGCAGTCCGGGACTGGCGTTAGAGCAGTACTTC; CDR3: CASSPGLALEQYF
J: TRBJ1-2; size: NA; V: TRBV30; D: NA; DNA: TGTGCCTGGAGTGGGAACAGTTTCTATGGCTACACCTTC; CDR3: CAWSGNSFYGYTF
J: TRBJ2-7; size: NA; V: TRBV7-9; D: NA; DNA: TGTGCCAGCAGCTTAGTTGGGCGAACCTACGAGCAGTACTTC; CDR3: CASSLVGRTYEQYF
J: TRBJ2-7; size: NA; V: TRBV21-1; D: NA; DNA: TGTGCCAGCAGTAGCACAACCGGACGGGCAGGGGATACTAGCGGGAGTGGATACGAGCAGTACTTC; CDR3: CASSSTTGRAGDTSGSGYEQYF
J: TRBJ2-7; size: NA; V: TRBV6-1; D: NA; DNA: TGTGCCAGCAGCGCAGTGGCGGAAACCTACGAGCAGTACTTC; CDR3: CASSAVAETYEQYF
J: TRBJ1-5; size: NA; V: TRBV28; D: TRBD1; DNA: TGTGCCAGCAGTTTTATTCAGACAGGGAATAATCAGCCCCAGCATTTT; CDR3: CASSFIQTGNNQPQHF
J: TRBJ2-7; size: NA; V: TRBV6-5; D: NA; DNA: TGTGCCAGCAGCAAAAGAATCCTAGTAGAGCAGTACTTC; CDR3: CASSKRILVEQYF
J: TRBJ2-1; size: NA; V: TRBV20-1; D: NA; DNA: TGCAGTGCTGGGAACGGGGATGAGCAGTTCTTC; CDR3: CSAGNGDEQFF
J: TRBJ1-6; size: NA; V: TRBV5-4; D: NA; DNA: TGTGCCAGCAGCTTGGAATTGAGTAGGGGCGATTCACCCCTCCACTTT; CDR3: CASSLELSRGDSPLHF
J: TRBJ1-5; size: NA; V: TRBV27; D: NA; DNA: TGTGCCAGCAGTTCCTACCACCGGTCGCGGCCTTTCAATCAGCCCCAGCATTTT; CDR3: CASSSYHRSRPFNQPQHF
J: TRBJ2-1; size: NA; V: TRBV27; D: NA; DNA: TGTGCCAGCAGTTTAGGACTACCCAGTGAGCAGTTCTTC; CDR3: CASSLGLPSEQFF
J: TRBJ2-5; size: NA; V: TRBV5-1; D: TRBD1; DNA: TGCGCCAGCAGCGAGGACAGGGGGCTAGGGGAGACCCAGTACTTC; CDR3: CASSEDRGLGETQYF
J: TRBJ1-1; size: NA; V: TRBV14; D: NA; DNA: TGTGCCAGTAGGGACTCCTTCGCGTGGGACACTGAAGCTTTCTTT; CDR3: CASRDSFAWDTEAFF
J: TRBJ1-5; size: NA; V: TRBV15; D: NA; DNA: TGTGCCACCAGCAGAACCCGGGACATTAACACGTTGGGCAATCAGCCCCAGCATTTT; CDR3: CATSRTRDINTLGNQPQHF
J: TRBJ2-1; size: NA; V: TRBV9; D: TRBD2; DNA: TGTGCCAGCAGCGTAGGTGGGGGAGGGCCTCACAATGAGCAGTTCTTC; CDR3: CASSVGGGGPHNEQFF
J: TRBJ2-3; size: NA; V: TRBV10-1; D: NA; DNA: TGCGCCAGCAGTGATCGGGGTATAATGACGGACAGCACAGATACGCAGTATTTT; CDR3: CASSDRGIMTDSTDTQYF
J: TRBJ2-7; size: once; V: TRBV7-9; D: TRBD1; DNA: TGTGCCAGCAGCTACGGACAGGGTCGCGAGCAGTACTTC; CDR3: CASSYGQGREQYF
J: TRBJ2-1; size: NA; V: TRBV6-5; D: TRBD2; DNA: TGTGCCAGCAGACTAGCGGGAGGGCCCTACAATGAGCAGTTCTTC; CDR3: CASRLAGGPYNEQFF
J: TRBJ1-2; size: NA; V: TRBV19; D: NA; DNA: TGTGCCAGTAGTATAGCCCAGGGTAACTATGGCTACACCTTC; CDR3: CASSIAQGNYGYTF
J: TRBJ1-1; size: few; V: TRBV5-1; D: NA; DNA: TGCGCCAGCAGCTTGGGGTCAGGGTGGATGCCTAAAGCTTTCTTT; CDR3: CASSLGSGWMPKAFF
J: TRBJ1-2; size: NA; V: TRBV7-9; D: TRBD1; DNA: TGTGCCAGCAGCTCGGGACAGCAAGGGGTCTACACCTTC; CDR3: CASSSGQQGVYTF
J: TRBJ1-2; size: few; V: TRBV6-5; D: TRBD1; DNA: TGTGCCAGCAGTTATTCTACAGGGACAGGCTATGGCTACACCTTC; CDR3: CASSYSTGTGYGYTF
J: TRBJ2-3; size: NA; V: TRBV7-3; D: TRBD2; DNA: TGTGCCAGCAGCTTAAGGGAGGGAGATACGCAGTATTTT; CDR3: CASSLREGDTQYF
J: TRBJ2-3; size: NA; V: TRBV28; D: TRBD2; DNA: TGTGCCAGCAGTCCCCTAAAGCGGGAGTACCCAGATACGCAGTATTTT; CDR3: CASSPLKREYPDTQYF
J: TRBJ1-2; size: NA; V: TRBV19; D: TRBD1; DNA: TGTGCCAGTACCCTGACAGGGGTTAACTATGGCTACACCTTC; CDR3: CASTLTGVNYGYTF
J: TRBJ1-2; size: NA; V: TRBV7-9; D: TRBD1; DNA: TGTTCCAGCTCCATGACAGGGGTCTATGGCTACACCTTC; CDR3: CSSSMTGVYGYTF
J: TRBJ2-7; size: once; V: TRBV5-1; D: NA; DNA: TGCGCCAGCAGCCTTTTCGATGGACAGAACTACGAGCAGTACTTC; CDR3: CASSLFDGQNYEQYF
J: TRBJ2-5; size: few; V: TRBV7-2; D: NA; DNA: TGTGCCAGCAGCTTATGGCCAGCTCGCGGGGTGGAGACCCAGTACTTC; CDR3: CASSLWPARGVETQYF